The subject of this entry is one TCR beta chain. The antigen is undetermined. These data are taken from a study of T cell responses to AZD1222 COVID-19 vaccine. General study results and limits: After the peak T cell response, and only then, were repertoires sampled. Donors were chiefly white British, with a greater number of females, and clonal diversity was perhaps underestimated.

There are 14 residues in the CDR3. CDR1 SGHAT and CDR2 FQDESV come from the germline V gene (reference sequence). Unmatched junction bases numbered 10, after V lost 5 bases and J lost 9 bases. Profiling relied on immunoSEQ multiplex PCR, and the TCRdb table lists in-frame clones only, not all of them. The sample contains some 180,000 clones, roughly 92% of which appear only once. Sequenced here: peripheral blood, sampled on day 0 of AZD1222 vaccination. The chain recombines TRBV11-1 with TRBJ2-1; 7 nucleotides match TRBD1. The clonotype was recovered from an adult in good health. Written as DNA, the CDR3 is TGTGCCAGCAGCCAATACGACAGGGACGGTGAGCAGTTCTTC. It yields the protein CASSQYDRDGEQFF.